This record looks at one T cell receptor (beta chain) sequence and its context. The sample is drawn from a study of blood T cell repertoires in COVID-19. Study-wide background: The United States, Italy and Spain provided the acute and convalescent COVID-19 samples. From T cells, B-cell-depleted T cells, or PBMCs came the material, which was cDNA or gDNA.

This CDR3 spans 14 amino acids. V lost 9 bases, J lost 0 bases, and 12 bases lay in between. Germline values: CDR1 SGHTA, CDR2 FQGNSA. How the authors handled the data: Counts of nucleated cells, estimated from reference gene primer amplification, were obtained. TCRdb's copy holds only in-frame clones and misses some; the assay was immunoSEQ multiplex PCR. V, J and clone size are taken as reported in that table, and D and trimming were inferred from the DNA itself. The table records more than 150,000 clones, 75% to 90% of them present only once. This TCR was recovered from a man aged 60-69 years with acute or convalescent COVID-19. Sample: peripheral blood. The chain joins TRBV7-2 to TRBJ2-4; tentatively, D is TRBD1 (5 bases). DNA for the CDR3: TGTGCCAGTCAGGGAAACCGAGCCAAAAACATTCAGTACTTC. It codes for CASQGNRAKNIQYF.